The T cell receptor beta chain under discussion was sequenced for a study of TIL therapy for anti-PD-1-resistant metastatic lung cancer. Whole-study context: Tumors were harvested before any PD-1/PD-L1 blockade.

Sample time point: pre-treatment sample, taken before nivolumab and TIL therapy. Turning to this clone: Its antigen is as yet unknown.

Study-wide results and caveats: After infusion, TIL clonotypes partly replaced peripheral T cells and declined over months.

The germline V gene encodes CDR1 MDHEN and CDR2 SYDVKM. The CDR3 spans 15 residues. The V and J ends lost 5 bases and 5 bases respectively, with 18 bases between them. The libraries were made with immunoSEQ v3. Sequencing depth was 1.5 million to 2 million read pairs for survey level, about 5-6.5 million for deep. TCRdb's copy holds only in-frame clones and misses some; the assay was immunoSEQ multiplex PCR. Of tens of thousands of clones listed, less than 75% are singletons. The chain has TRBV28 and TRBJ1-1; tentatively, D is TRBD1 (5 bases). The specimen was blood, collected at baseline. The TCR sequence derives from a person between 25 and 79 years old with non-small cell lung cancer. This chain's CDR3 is CASSANRRRFTEAFF. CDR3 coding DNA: TGTGCCAGCAGTGCAAACAGGCGACGGTTTACTGAAGCTTTCTTT.